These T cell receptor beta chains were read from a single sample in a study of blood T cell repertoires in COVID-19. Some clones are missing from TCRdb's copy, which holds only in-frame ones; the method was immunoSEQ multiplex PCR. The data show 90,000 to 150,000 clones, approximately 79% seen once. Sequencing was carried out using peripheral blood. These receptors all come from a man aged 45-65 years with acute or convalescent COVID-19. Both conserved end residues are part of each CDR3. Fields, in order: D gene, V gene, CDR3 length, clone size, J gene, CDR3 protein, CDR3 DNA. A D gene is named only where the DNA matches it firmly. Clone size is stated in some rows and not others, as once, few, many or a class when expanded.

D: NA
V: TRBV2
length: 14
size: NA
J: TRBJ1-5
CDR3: CASSPPEGDQPQHF
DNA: TGTGCCAGCTCCCCGCCAGAGGGGGATCAGCCCCAGCATTTT

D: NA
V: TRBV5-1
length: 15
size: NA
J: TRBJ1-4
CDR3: CASSLDGEASEKLFF
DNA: TGCGCCAGCAGCTTGGATGGGGAGGCTTCCGAAAAACTGTTTTTT

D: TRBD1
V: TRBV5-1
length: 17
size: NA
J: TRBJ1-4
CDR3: CASSLPQGQGHNEKLFF
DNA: TGCGCCAGCAGCTTGCCCCAAGGACAGGGCCATAATGAAAAACTGTTTTTT

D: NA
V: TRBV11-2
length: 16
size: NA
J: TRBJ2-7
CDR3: CASSLGILNAGSEQYF
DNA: TGTGCCAGCAGCTTAGGTATCCTGAACGCCGGGAGCGAGCAGTACTTC

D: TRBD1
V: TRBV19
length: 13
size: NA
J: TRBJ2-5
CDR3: CASSRDRQETQYF
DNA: TGTGCCAGTAGCCGGGACAGGCAAGAGACCCAGTACTTC

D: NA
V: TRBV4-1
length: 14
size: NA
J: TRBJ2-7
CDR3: CASSHVGSTGEQYF
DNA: TGCGCCAGCAGCCACGTGGGTTCGACTGGGGAGCAGTACTTC

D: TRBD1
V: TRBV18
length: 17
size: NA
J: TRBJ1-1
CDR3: CASSRGQAPSMNTEAFF
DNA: TGTGCCAGCTCACGCGGACAGGCTCCCTCCATGAACACTGAAGCTTTCTTT

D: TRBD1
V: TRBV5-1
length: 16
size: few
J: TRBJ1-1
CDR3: CASSLGTGALNTEAFF
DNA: TGCGCCAGCAGCTTGGGAACAGGGGCGTTGAACACTGAAGCTTTCTTT

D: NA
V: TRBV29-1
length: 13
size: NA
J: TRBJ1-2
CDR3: CSVDFQESGGYTF
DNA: TGCAGCGTTGATTTTCAGGAAAGTGGGGGCTACACCTTC

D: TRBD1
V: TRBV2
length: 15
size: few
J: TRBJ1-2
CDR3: CASTPRGTGHYGYTF
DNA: TGTGCCAGCACCCCTCGGGGGACAGGGCACTATGGCTACACCTTC

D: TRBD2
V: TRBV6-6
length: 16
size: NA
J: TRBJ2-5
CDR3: CASTPSTSGNQETQYF
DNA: TGTGCCAGCACCCCCTCGACTAGCGGAAACCAAGAGACCCAGTACTTC

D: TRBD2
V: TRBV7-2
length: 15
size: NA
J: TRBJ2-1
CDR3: CASSRTSGPYNEQFF
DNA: TGTGCCAGCAGCCGGACTAGCGGCCCCTACAATGAGCAGTTCTTC

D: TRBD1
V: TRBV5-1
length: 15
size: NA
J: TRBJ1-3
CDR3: CASSPRTGDGNTIYF
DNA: TGCGCCAGCAGCCCGCGGACAGGGGATGGAAACACCATATATTTT

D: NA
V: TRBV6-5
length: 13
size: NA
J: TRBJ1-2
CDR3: CASGSLTVAGYTF
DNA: TGTGCCAGCGGCTCTTTGACAGTGGCTGGCTACACCTTC

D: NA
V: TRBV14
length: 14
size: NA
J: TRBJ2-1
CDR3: CASSHLGGSDEQFF
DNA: TGTGCCAGCAGCCACCTTGGGGGGTCGGATGAGCAGTTCTTC

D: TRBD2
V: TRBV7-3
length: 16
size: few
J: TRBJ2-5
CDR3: CASSESGGAGEETQYF
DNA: TGTGCCAGCAGCGAGAGCGGGGGGGCCGGAGAAGAGACCCAGTACTTC

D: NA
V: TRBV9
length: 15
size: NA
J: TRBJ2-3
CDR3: CASSVDYASTDTQYF
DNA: TGTGCCAGCAGCGTCGACTACGCCAGCACAGATACGCAGTATTTT